The clone carrying this T cell receptor (beta chain) was detected once. Antigen specificity is unknown. The deep-level immunoSEQ assay was used. Sequenced by immunoSEQ multiplex PCR; TCRdb stores in-frame clones only, minus some. The table shows roughly 1,500,000 clones, with 98% to 99% occurring only once. This specimen belongs to a study of shared clonotypes between healthy human individuals. Whole-study results and caveats: Richness estimates generally favored naive over memory subsets. What limited the represented genetic and exposure-history diversity was the small number of donors. Several donors showed sharing of 4.5% to 5% of naive CD4 clonotypes.

The germline CDR1 and CDR2 sequences are MGHRA and YSYEKL. Deletions cut 1 base from V and 10 bases from J, with 10 bases between. The CDR3 is 12 amino acids. The sequence derives from a man aged 30-40 years in good health. Material: naive CD4+ T cells sorted from blood. As to subset: CD45RA+ positively selected. V is TRBV4-1 and J is TRBJ1-2; perhaps TRBD1 as D (5 bases). CDR3 nucleotides: TGCGCCAGCAGCCAAGGCAGGGCCCCCTACACCTTC. It specifies CASSQGRAPYTF.